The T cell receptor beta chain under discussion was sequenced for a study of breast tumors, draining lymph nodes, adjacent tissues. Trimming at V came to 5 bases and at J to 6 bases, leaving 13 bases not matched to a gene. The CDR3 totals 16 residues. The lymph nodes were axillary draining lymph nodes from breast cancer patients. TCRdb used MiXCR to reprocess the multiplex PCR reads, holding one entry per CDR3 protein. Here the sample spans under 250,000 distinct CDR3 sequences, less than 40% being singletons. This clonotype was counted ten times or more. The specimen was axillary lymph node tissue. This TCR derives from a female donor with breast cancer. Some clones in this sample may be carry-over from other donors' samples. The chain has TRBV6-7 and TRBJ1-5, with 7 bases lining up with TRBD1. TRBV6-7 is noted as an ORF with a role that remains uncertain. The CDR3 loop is CASSPFRSRGGQPQHF. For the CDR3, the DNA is TGTGCCAGCAGTCCTTTCCGGAGCAGGGGGGGTCAGCCCCAGCATTTT.